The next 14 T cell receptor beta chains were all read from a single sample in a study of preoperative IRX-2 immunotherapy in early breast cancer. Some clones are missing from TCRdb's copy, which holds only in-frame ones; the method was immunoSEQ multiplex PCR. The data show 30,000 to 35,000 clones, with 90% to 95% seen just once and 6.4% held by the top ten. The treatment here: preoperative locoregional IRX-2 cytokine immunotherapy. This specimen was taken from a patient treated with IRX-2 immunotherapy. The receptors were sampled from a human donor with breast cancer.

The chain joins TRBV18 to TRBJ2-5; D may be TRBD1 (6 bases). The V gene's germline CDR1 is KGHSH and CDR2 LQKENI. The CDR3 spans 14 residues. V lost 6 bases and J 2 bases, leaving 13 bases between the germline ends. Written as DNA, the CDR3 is TGTGCCAGCTCGTCCGGGACACAACAAGAGACCCAGTACTTC. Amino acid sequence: CASSSGTQQETQYF.

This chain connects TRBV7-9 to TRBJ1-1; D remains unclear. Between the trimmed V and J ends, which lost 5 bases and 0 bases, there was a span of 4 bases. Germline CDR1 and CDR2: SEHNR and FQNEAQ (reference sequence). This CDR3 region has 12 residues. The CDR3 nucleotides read TGTGCCAGCAGCGGCATGAACACTGAAGCTTTCTTT. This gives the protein CASSGMNTEAFF.

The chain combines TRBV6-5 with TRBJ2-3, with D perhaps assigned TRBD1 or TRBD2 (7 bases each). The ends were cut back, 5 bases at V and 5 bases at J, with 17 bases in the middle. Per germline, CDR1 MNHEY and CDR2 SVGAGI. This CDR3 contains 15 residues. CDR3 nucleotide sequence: TGTGCCAGCAGTCGAAGACAGGGAGGGTTAGATACGCAGTATTTT. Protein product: CASSRRQGGLDTQYF.

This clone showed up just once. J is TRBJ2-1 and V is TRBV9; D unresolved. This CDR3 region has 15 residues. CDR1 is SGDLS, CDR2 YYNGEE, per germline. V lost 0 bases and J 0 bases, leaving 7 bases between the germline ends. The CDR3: CASSVDPRSYNEQFF. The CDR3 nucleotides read TGTGCCAGCAGCGTAGATCCGCGCTCCTACAATGAGCAGTTCTTC.

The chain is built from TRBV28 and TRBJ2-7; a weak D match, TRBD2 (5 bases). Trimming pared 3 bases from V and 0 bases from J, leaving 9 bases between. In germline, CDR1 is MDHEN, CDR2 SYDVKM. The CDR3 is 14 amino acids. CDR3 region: CASSLTGSSYEQYF. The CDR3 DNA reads TGTGCCAGCAGTTTGACGGGAAGCTCCTACGAGCAGTACTTC.

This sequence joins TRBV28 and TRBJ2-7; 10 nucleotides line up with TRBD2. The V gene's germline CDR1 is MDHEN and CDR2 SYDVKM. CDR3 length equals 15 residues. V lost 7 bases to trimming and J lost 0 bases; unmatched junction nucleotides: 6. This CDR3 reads CASTERLAGSYEQYF. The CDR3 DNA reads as TGTGCCAGCACAGAAAGACTAGCGGGCTCCTACGAGCAGTACTTC.

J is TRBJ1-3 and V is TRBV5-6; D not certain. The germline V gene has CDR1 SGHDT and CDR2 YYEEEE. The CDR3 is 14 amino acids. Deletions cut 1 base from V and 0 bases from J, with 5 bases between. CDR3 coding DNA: TGTGCCAGCAGCTTGCGTCACTCTGGAAACACCATATATTTT. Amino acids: CASSLRHSGNTIYF.

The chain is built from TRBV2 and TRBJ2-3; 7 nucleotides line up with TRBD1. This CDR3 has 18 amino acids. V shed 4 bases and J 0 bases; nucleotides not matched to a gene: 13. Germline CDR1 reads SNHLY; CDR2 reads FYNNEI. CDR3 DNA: TGTGCCAGCAGTGTTAAATCCGGGACAGTGGACAGCACAGATACGCAGTATTTT. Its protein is CASSVKSGTVDSTDTQYF.

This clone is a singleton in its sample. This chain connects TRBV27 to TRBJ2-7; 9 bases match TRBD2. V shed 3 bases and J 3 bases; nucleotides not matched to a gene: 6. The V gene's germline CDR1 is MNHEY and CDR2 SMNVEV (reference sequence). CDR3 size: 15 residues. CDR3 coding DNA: TGTGCCAGCAGTTTCACTAGCGGGCGCATCTACGAGCAGTACTTC. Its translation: CASSFTSGRIYEQYF.

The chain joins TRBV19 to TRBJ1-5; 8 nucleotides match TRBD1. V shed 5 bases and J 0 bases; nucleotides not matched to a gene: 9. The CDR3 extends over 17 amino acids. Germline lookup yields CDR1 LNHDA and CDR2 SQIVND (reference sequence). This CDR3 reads CASSERTGIYSNQPQHF. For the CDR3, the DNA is TGTGCCAGTAGTGAAAGGACAGGGATCTATAGCAATCAGCCCCAGCATTTT. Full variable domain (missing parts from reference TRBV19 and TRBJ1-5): DGGITQSPKYLFRKEGQNVTLSCEQNLNHDAMYWYRQDPGQGLRLIYYSQIVNDFQKGDIAEGYSVSREKKESFPLTVTSAQKNPTAFYLCASSERTGIYSNQPQHFGDGTRLSIL.

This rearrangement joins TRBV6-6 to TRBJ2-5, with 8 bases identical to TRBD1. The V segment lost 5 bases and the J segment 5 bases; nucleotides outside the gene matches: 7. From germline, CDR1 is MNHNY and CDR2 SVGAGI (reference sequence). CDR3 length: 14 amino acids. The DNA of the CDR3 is TGTGCCAGCAGTACAGGGGGAAACGTGGAGACCCAGTACTTC. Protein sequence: CASSTGGNVETQYF.

CDR3 region: CASSGSRGETQYF. The CDR3 bases are TGTGCCAGTTCCGGGAGCCGGGGGGAGACCCAGTACTTC. J is TRBJ2-5 and V is TRBV19; the D gene is possibly TRBD2 (6 bases). Germline V gives CDR1 LNHDA, CDR2 SQIVND (reference sequence). V lost 8 bases to trimming and J lost 5 bases, with 15 bases between them. This CDR3 is built from 13 residues.

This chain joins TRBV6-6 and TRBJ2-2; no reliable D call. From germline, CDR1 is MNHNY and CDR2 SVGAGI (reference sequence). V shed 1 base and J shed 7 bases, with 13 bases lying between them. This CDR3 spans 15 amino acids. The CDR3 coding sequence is TGTGCCAGCAGTTACTTCCCCTTCACCGGCGGGGAGCTGTTTTTT. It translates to CASSYFPFTGGELFF.

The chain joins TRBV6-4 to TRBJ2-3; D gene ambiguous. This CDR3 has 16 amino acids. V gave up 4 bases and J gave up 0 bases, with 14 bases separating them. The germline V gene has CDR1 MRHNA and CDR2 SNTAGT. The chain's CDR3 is CASSVVPDGSTDTQYF. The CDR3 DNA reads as TGTGCCAGCAGTGTAGTTCCGGATGGTAGCACAGATACGCAGTATTTT.